This T cell receptor beta chain was profiled in a study of blood T cell repertoires in COVID-19. About the study: Nucleic acid was either cDNA or gDNA, and it came from T cells, B-cell-depleted T cells, or PBMCs.

Recruited during active infection, patients (from Seattle) were subsequently followed longitudinally. Here immunoSEQ multiplex PCR was the method, and the copy in TCRdb shows in-frame clones only, minus some. The table shows 200,000 to 250,000 clones, with around 80% occurring only once. The germline CDR1 and CDR2 sequences are LNHNV and YYDKDF (reference sequence). CDR3 length: 14 amino acids. V gave up 8 bases and J gave up 2 bases; unmatched junction bases: 7. This receptor was taken from a young woman with COVID-19, enrolled during active disease. The sample comprised peripheral blood. V usage is TRBV15 and J usage is TRBJ1-1, with 8 positions matching TRBD1. CDR3 amino acids: CATQQGAINTEAFF. For the CDR3, the DNA is TGTGCCACCCAGCAGGGGGCAATAAACACTGAAGCTTTCTTT. Looking up the rest from reference TRBV15 and TRBJ1-1 gives the full variable domain: DAMVIQNPRYQVTQFGKPVTLSCSQTLNHNVMYWYQQKSSQAPKLLFHYYDKDFNNEADTPDNFQSRRPNTSFCFLDIRSPGLGDTAMYLCATQQGAINTEAFFGQGTRLTVV.